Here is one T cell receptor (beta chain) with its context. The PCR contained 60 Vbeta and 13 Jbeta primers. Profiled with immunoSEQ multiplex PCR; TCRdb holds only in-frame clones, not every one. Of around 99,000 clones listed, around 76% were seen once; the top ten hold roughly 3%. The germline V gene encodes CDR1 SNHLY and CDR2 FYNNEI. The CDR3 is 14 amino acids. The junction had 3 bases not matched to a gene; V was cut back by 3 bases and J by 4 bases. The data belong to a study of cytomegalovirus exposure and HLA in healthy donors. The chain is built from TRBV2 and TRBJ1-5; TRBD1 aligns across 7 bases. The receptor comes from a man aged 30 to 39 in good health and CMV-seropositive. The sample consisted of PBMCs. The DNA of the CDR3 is TGTGCCAGCAGTGAGACAGGGCTAAATCAGCCCCAGCATTTT. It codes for CASSETGLNQPQHF. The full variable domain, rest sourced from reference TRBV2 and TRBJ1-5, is EPEVTQTPSHQVTQMGQEVILRCVPISNHLYFYWYRQILGQKVEFLVSFYNNEISEKSEIFDDQFSVERPDGSNFTLKIRSTKLEDSAMYFCASSETGLNQPQHFGDGTRLSIL.